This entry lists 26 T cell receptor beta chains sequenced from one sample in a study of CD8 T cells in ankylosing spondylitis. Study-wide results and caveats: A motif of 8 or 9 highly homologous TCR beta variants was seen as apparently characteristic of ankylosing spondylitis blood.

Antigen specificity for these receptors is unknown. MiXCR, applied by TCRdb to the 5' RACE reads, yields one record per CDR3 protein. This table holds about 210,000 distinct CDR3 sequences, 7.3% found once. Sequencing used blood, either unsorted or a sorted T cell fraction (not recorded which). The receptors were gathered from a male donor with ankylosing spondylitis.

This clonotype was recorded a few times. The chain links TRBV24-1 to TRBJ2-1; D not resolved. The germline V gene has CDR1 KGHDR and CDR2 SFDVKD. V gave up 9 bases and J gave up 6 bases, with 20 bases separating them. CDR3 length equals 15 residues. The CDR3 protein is CATVGRTPSGNEQFF. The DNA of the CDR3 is TGTGCCACCGTCGGACGGACCCCTTCGGGCAATGAGCAGTTCTTC.

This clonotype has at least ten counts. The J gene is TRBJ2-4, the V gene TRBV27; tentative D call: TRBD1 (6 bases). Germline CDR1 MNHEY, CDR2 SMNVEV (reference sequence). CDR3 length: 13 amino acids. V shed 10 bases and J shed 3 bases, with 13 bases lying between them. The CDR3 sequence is CATSMTGKNIQYF. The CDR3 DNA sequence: TGTGCCACCAGCATGACAGGCAAAAACATTCAGTACTTC.

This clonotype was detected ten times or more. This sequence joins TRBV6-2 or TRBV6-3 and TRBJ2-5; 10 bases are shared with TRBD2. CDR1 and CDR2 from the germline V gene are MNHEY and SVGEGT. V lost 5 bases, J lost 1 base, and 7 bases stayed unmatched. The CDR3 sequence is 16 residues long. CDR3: CASSPRLAGIQETQYF. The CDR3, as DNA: TGTGCCAGCAGTCCACGACTAGCGGGTATCCAAGAGACCCAGTACTTC.

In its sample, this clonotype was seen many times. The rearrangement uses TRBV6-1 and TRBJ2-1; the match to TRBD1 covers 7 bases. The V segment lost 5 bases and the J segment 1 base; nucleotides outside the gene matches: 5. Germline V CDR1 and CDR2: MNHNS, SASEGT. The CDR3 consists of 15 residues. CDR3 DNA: TGTGCCAGCAGTACAGGGGTCGGGTCCTACAATGAGCAGTTCTTC. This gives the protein CASSTGVGSYNEQFF.

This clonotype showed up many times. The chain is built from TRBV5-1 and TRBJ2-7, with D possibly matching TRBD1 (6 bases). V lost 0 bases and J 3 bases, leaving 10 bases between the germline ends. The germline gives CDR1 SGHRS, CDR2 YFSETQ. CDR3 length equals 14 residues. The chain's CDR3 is CASSLGRTDYEQYF. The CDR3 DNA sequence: TGCGCCAGCAGCTTGGGCCGGACAGACTACGAGCAGTACTTC. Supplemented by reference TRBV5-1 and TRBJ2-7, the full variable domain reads KAGVTQTPRYLIKTRGQQVTLSCSPISGHRSVSWYQQTPGQGLQFLFEYFSETQRNKGNFPGRFSGRQFSNSRSEMNVSTLELGDSALYLCASSLGRTDYEQYFGPGTRLTVT.

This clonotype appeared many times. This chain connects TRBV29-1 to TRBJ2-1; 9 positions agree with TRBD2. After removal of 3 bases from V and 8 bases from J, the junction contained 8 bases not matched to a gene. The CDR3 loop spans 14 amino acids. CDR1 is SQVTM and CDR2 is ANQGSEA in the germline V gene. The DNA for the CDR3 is TGCAGCGTTGACGGCGGGAGGGCCTTGGATGAGCAGTTCTTC. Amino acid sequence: CSVDGGRALDEQFF.

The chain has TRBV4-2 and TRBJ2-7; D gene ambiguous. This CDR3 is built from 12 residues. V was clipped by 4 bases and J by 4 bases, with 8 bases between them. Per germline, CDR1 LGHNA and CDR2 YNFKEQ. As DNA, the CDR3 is TGTGCCAGCAGCCTGGATCAATACGAGCAGTACTTC. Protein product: CASSLDQYEQYF.

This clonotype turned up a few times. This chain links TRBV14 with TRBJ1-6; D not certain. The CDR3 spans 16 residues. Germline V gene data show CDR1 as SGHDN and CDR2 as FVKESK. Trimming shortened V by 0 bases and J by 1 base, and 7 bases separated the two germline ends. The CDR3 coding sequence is TGTGCCAGCAGCCAAGATCGGGCATCCTATAATTCACCCCTCCACTTT. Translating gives CASSQDRASYNSPLHF.

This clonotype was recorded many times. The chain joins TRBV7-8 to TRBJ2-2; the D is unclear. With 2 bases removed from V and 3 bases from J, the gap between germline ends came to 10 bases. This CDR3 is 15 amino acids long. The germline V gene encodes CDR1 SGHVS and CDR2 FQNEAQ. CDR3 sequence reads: CASSLTDVYTGELFF. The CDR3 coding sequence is TGTGCCAGCAGCTTAACTGACGTCTACACCGGGGAGCTGTTTTTT.

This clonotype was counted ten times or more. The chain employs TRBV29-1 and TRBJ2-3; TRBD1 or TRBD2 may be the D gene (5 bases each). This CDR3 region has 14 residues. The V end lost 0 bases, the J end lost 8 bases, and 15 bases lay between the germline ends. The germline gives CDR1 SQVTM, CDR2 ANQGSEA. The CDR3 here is CSVEDREPQGTQYF. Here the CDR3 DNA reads TGCAGCGTTGAAGATCGGGAACCGCAGGGTACGCAGTATTTT.

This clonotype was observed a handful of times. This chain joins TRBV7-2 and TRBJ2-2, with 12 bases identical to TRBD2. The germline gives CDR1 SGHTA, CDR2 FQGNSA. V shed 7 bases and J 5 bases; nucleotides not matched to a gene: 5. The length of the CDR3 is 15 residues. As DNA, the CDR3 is TGTGCCAGCACCACTAGCGGGAGGCGGACCGGGGAGCTGTTTTTT. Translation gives CASTTSGRRTGELFF.

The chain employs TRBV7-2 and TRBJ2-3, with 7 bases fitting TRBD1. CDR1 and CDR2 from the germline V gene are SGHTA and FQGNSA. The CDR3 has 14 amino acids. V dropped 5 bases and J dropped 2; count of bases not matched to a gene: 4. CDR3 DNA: TGTGCCAGCAGCGCAGGACAGGTCACAGATACGCAGTATTTT. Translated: CASSAGQVTDTQYF.

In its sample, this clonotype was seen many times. CDR3: CASSLAGQGYNEQFF. The CDR3 bases are TGTGCCAGCAGCTTAGCGGGACAGGGCTACAATGAGCAGTTCTTC. This sequence joins TRBV11-2 and TRBJ2-1, with TRBD1 matching 9 bases. Germline-derived CDR1 and CDR2 are SGHAT and FQNNGV. V gave up 1 base and J gave up 3 bases; unmatched junction bases: 1. The CDR3 loop spans 15 amino acids.

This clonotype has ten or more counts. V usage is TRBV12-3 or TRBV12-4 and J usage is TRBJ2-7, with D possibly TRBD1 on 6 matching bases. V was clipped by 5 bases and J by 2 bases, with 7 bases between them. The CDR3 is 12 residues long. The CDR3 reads CASSRDTYEQYF. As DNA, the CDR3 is TGTGCCAGCAGTCGGGACACCTACGAGCAGTACTTC.

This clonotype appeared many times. CDR3 residues: CASSPGRGSYNEQFF. The CDR3 DNA sequence: TGTGCCAGCTCACCAGGGAGGGGGTCCTACAATGAGCAGTTCTTC. The V gene is TRBV18, the J gene TRBJ2-1; possible D gene TRBD2, 7 bases. Germline assignment: CDR1 KGHSH and CDR2 LQKENI. The germline V and J ends were trimmed by 2 bases and 1 base, with 9 bases remaining between them. This CDR3 has 15 amino acids.

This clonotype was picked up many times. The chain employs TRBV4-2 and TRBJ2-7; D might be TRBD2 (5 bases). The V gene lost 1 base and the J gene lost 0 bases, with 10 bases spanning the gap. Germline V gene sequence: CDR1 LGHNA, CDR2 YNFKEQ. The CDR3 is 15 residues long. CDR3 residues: CASSQGTYSSYEQYF. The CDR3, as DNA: TGTGCCAGCAGCCAAGGGACTTACAGCTCCTACGAGCAGTACTTC.

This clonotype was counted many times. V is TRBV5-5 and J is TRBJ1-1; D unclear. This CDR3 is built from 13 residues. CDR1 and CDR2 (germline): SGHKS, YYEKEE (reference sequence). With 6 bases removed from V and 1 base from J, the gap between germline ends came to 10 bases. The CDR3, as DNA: TGTGCCAGCAACGACGACAAGAACACTGAAGCTTTCTTT. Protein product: CASNDDKNTEAFF.

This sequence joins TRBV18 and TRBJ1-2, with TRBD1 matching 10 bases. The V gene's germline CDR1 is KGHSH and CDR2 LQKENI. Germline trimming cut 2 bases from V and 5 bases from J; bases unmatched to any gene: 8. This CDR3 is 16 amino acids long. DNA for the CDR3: TGTGCCAGCTCACCAAGACAGGGGGCCAACTCTTATGGCTACACCTTC. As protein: CASSPRQGANSYGYTF. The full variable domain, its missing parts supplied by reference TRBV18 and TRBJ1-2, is NAGVMQNPRHLVRRRGQEARLRCSPMKGHSHVYWYRQLPEEGLKFMVYLQKENIIDESGMPKERFSAEFPKEGPSILRIQQVVRGDSAAYFCASSPRQGANSYGYTFGSGTRLTVV.

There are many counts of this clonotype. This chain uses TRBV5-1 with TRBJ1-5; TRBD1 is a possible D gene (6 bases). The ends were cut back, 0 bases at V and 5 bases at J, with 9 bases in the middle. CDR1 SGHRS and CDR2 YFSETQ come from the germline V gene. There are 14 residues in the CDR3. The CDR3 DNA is TGCGCCAGCAGCTTGGGCGGACAGTATCAGCCCCAGCATTTT. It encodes CASSLGGQYQPQHF.

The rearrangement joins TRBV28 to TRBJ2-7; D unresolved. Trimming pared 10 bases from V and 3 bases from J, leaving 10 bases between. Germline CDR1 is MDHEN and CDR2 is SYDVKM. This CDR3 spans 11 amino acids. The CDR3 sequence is CATAELYEQYF. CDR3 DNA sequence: TGTGCCACCGCCGAGCTCTACGAGCAGTACTTC.

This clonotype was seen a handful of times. In DNA form, the CDR3 reads TGTGCCAGCAGTTTTCCGGGACAGGCCCGCGATGAGCAGTTCTTC. Protein product: CASSFPGQARDEQFF. V usage is TRBV6-5 and J usage is TRBJ2-1, with TRBD1 matching over 8 bases. V shed 4 bases, J shed 8 bases, and the junction held 10 bases outside the gene matches. The CDR3 spans 15 residues. Germline assignment: CDR1 MNHEY and CDR2 SVGAGI.

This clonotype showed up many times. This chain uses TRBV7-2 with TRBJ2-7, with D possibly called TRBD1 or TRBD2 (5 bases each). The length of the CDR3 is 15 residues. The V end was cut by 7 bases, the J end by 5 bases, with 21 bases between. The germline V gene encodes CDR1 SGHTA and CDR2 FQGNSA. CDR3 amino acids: CASTPTKWGPHEQYF. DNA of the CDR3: TGTGCCAGCACCCCTACAAAGTGGGGACCCCACGAGCAGTACTTC.

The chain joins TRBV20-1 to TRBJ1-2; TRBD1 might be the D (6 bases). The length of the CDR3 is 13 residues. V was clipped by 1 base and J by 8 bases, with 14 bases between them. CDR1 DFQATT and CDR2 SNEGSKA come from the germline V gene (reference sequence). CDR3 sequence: CSARVPQGRGYTF. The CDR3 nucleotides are TGCAGTGCTAGAGTACCCCAGGGGAGAGGCTACACCTTC.

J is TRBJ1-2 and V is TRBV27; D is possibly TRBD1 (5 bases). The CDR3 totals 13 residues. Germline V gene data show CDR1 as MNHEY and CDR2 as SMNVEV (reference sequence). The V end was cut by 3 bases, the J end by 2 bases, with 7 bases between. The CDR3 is CASSFQGNYGYTF. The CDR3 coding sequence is TGTGCCAGCAGTTTTCAGGGAAACTATGGCTACACCTTC.

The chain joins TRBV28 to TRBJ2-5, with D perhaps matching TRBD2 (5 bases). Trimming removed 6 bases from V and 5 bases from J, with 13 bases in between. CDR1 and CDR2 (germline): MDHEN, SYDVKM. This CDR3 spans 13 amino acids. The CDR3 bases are TGTGCCAGCAGCGGGATCCCCCGGGAGACCCAGTACTTC. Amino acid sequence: CASSGIPRETQYF.

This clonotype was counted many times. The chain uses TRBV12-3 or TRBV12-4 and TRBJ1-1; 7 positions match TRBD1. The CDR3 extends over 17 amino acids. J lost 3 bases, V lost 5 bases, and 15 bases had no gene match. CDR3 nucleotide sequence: TGTGCCAGCAGTCCTCCCCCATGGGACAGATATGACACTGAAGCTTTCTTT. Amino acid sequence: CASSPPPWDRYDTEAFF.